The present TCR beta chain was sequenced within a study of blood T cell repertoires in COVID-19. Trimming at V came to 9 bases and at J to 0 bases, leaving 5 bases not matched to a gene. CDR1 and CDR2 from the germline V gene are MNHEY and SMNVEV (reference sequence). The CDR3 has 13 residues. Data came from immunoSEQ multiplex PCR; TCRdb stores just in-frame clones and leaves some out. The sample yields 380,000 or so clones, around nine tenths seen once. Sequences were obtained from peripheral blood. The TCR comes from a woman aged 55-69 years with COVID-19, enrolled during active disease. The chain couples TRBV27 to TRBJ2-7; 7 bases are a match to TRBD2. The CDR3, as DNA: TGTGCCAGTAGGTTAGCGGGCTCCTACGAGCAGTACTTC. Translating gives CASRLAGSYEQYF.